This T cell receptor beta chain stems from a study of blood T cell repertoires in COVID-19. Study-level background: Acute and convalescent COVID-19 specimens originated in the United States, Italy and Spain. In each case, the material was cDNA or gDNA derived from T cells, B-cell-depleted T cells, or PBMCs.

With V trimmed by 0 bases and J by 3 bases, 1 base remained unmatched. From germline, CDR1 is LGHNA and CDR2 YSLEER. This CDR3 is built from 15 residues. In the authors' workflow: Estimates of nucleated cell counts were drawn from the amplification of reference gene primers. Profiling relied on immunoSEQ multiplex PCR, and the TCRdb table lists in-frame clones only, not all of them. The DNA was the basis for D and trimming; V, J and clone size are from that table. The table has 99,000 or so clones, more than 80% seen once. Input material: peripheral blood. The clonotype was recovered from a woman between 65 and 79 years old with acute or convalescent COVID-19. The gene calls are TRBV4-3 and TRBJ2-1, with TRBD2 identical over 8 bases. The DNA for the CDR3 is TGCGCCAGCAGCCAAGATAGCGGGAACTACAATGAGCAGTTCTTC. Protein: CASSQDSGNYNEQFF.